What follows describes a single T cell receptor beta chain. Its specificity is unknown. This sample was taken from a study of CD8 T cells in Susac syndrome. Study-wide results and caveats: As acknowledged by the study, its TCR sequencing and HLA analysis included a relatively small number of individuals.

High-throughput TCR beta sequencing covered peripheral CD8+ and CD4+ T cells. Trimming shortened V by 0 bases and J by 6 bases, and 6 bases separated the two germline ends. CDR3 length: 11 residues. Germline CDR1 is GTSNPN and CDR2 is SVGIG (reference sequence). An input of roughly 0.45 to 1 ug of RNA was subjected to reverse transcription using random hexamers. From the immunoSEQ multiplex PCR reads, TCRdb called clonotypes with MiXCR, one entry per CDR3 protein. The sample has 150,000 or so distinct CDR3 sequences, roughly 94% seen once. This TCR was recovered from a human donor with Susac syndrome. The genes are TRBV30 and TRBJ2-7; no reliable D call. Sequencing was done on a sample of CD4+ T cells from PBMCs. CDR3 DNA sequence: TGTGCCTGGAGTGTGGATCGCGAGCAGTACTTC. It specifies CAWSVDREQYF.